This TCR beta chain was found in a study of T-cell memory formation after mild COVID-19. Study conclusions and caveats: CD4+ bias marked clones expanding day 15 to 37, unlike balanced contracting clones. Cross-reactive memory apparently joined, as some responding clones appeared in pre-infection memory.

About this clonotype itself: Its antigen is undetermined.

5'RACE with constant-segment primers yielded barcoded, UMI-tagged TCR alpha and TCR beta cDNA libraries. TCRdb re-derived calls from the 5' RACE reads in MiXCR, one entry per CDR3 protein. The sample lists over 300,000 distinct CDR3 sequences, 20% to 25% occurring once. The CDR3 totals 14 residues. V trimming: 3 bases; J trimming: 4 bases; junction bases outside the gene matches: 3. The sequenced sample consisted of PBMCs or a T cell subset sorted from them (not recorded which). This chain joins TRBV12-3 or TRBV12-4 and TRBJ2-3, with 8 bases identical to TRBD2. The clonotype originates from a man aged 18 to 29 who had mild COVID-19 (a few samples of this study predate the infection). Cell type and time point are not known. The CDR3 loop reads CASSFGGEPDTQYF. CDR3 nucleotide sequence: TGTGCCAGCAGTTTCGGGGGGGAACCAGATACGCAGTATTTT.